This T cell receptor beta chain appears in the sequencing data of a study of T cells in Graves' hyperthyroidism and ophthalmopathy. Researchers took RNA transcripts and amplified the TCR beta CDR3 regions from them. With the HTBI primer set, the TCR CDR3 went through a first round of RT-PCR. One entry per CDR3 protein results from TCRdb running MiXCR on the multiplex PCR reads. The sample shows some 550,000 distinct CDR3 sequences, approximately 16% of them seen only once. Germline CDR1 MNHNS, CDR2 SASEGT. This CDR3 is built from 14 residues. V lost 7 bases and J lost 5, with 17 bases in between. This receptor was identified in a woman in her 40s with Graves' ophthalmopathy. Sequencing was done on a sample of blood. The chain is built from TRBV6-1 and TRBJ2-5; D may match TRBD1 or TRBD2 (5 bases each). The CDR3, as DNA: TGTGCCAGCAATCGGGACCCCGGCCGGGAGACCCAGTACTTC. As protein: CASNRDPGRETQYF.